This T cell receptor beta chain was observed in a study of vaccination effects on CD4 cells after COVID-19. Background on the study: Each participant was administered two doses of either the BNT162b2 or the mRNA-1273 vaccine. Whole-study findings and limits: Healthy vaccinees' vaccine-induced clones included only 1 of 255 that recognized common cold coronaviruses. Clones arising from infection and from vaccination showed marked clonal contraction late after vaccination.

Expansion of antigen-specific CD4+ T cells with viral peptide pools was carried out by the ViraFEST assay before sequencing. The culture ran for 10 days, and then CD4+ T cells were isolated. Neither prior SARS-CoV-2 infection nor positive nucleocapsid antibodies were present in the vaccine recipients. Fresh IL-2-containing medium replaced half the medium on days 3 and 7. The CDR3 loop spans 14 amino acids. The germline V gene has CDR1 SEHNR and CDR2 FQNEAQ (reference sequence). V shed 5 bases, J shed 7 bases, and the junction held 8 bases outside the gene matches. Data came from immunoSEQ multiplex PCR; TCRdb stores just in-frame clones and leaves some out. Of around 23,000 clones listed, 76% were seen once; the top ten hold 10%. This clone was recorded once. Its antigen is not identified.

The V and J genes are TRBV7-9 and TRBJ1-2, with 9 bases that match TRBD1. This specimen was CD4+ T cells from PBMCs cultured with HCoV-NL63 spike peptides, taken before COVID-19 vaccination. This receptor was identified in a human donor who received a COVID-19 vaccine. CDR3 DNA: TGTGCCAGCAGCCGTGGACAGGGGTGGGGTGGCTACACCTTC. Protein: CASSRGQGWGGYTF.